A selection of T cell receptor beta chains follows, all from one sample in a study of quantifying T cell responses using KT2 cells. A single record per CDR3 protein comes from TCRdb applying MiXCR to the UMI-ligation and nested PCR reads. The sample carries 40,000 to 55,000 distinct CDR3 sequences, 9.5% to 13% recorded once. The specimen was PBMCs spiked with cells of the T cell clone KT2. All receptors derive from a human donor. The conserved cysteine and the conserved F or W are not part of the CDR3 here. A D gene is named only where the DNA matches it firmly.

V gene: TRBV20-1
J gene: TRBJ2-7
D gene: TRBD2
CDR3 protein: SAVGGGPSGEYEQY

V gene: TRBV6-5
J gene: TRBJ2-4
D gene: -
CDR3 protein: ASRGGDTLAKNIQY

V gene: TRBV4-2
J gene: TRBJ2-1
D gene: TRBD2
CDR3 protein: ASSPRLAGAIHNEQF

V gene: TRBV29-1
J gene: TRBJ2-7
D gene: -
CDR3 protein: SVGEVGLGQY

V gene: TRBV12-3/TRBV12-4
J gene: TRBJ2-1
D gene: -
CDR3 protein: ASSSGLPNEQF

V gene: TRBV6-5
J gene: TRBJ1-5
D gene: -
CDR3 protein: ASSYLRPGPGSGQPQH

V gene: TRBV29-1
J gene: TRBJ1-1
D gene: -
CDR3 protein: SVALKMNTEAF

V gene: TRBV6-1
J gene: TRBJ1-4
D gene: -
CDR3 protein: AADGPEKLF

V gene: TRBV4-1
J gene: TRBJ2-3
D gene: -
CDR3 protein: ASSQPRRGTDTQY

V gene: TRBV12-3/TRBV12-4
J gene: TRBJ1-4
D gene: -
CDR3 protein: ASSPGVSNEKLF

V gene: TRBV4-1
J gene: TRBJ1-2
D gene: TRBD1
CDR3 protein: ASRRTGGGGYT

V gene: TRBV12-3/TRBV12-4
J gene: TRBJ1-1
D gene: -
CDR3 protein: ASSLTVGFSEAF

V gene: TRBV7-2
J gene: TRBJ1-1
D gene: TRBD1
CDR3 protein: ASSVTGGVTEAF

V gene: TRBV2
J gene: TRBJ2-3
D gene: -
CDR3 protein: ASRILALRSTDTQY

V gene: TRBV2
J gene: TRBJ1-1
D gene: -
CDR3 protein: ASNLAGAPTEAF

V gene: TRBV12-3/TRBV12-4
J gene: TRBJ2-1
D gene: TRBD2
CDR3 protein: ASSFLSGGKNEQF

V gene: TRBV12-3/TRBV12-4
J gene: TRBJ2-6
D gene: -
CDR3 protein: ASMRGAGANVLT

V gene: TRBV2
J gene: TRBJ1-6
D gene: -
CDR3 protein: ASSQGYNSPLH